This T cell receptor (beta chain) was retrieved from a study of shared clonotypes between healthy human individuals (TCRdb year 2020). Concerning the study at large: A couple of women and a few men aged 18 to 49 years were included in the cohort. To increase sequencing depth and limit assay-specific biases, TCR repertoire library preparation and sequencing were carried out by different laboratories using diverse techniques. Per donor, three plates each were used for CD4 naive and CD4 memory, two for CD8 naive, and one for CD8 memory. Blood TCR repertoires of a handful of healthy adults were deeply sequenced to estimate repertoire size and the extent of clonotype sharing between individuals. Each donor's leukapheresis produced roughly between about 0.8 and 10 billion PBMCs. Overall study outcomes, separate from this receptor: Estimated clonotype richness was generally larger for naive than for memory subsets. Even with the large sequencing depth, rarefaction of the sorted-subset datasets indicated that sequencing was incomplete. Pairwise subsampling indicated that sequencing depth was expected to affect the degree of clonotype sharing among donors. When several donors were compared, the shared fraction of clonotypes was 5% to 6.5% for naive CD4, around 3.6% for naive CD8, 2.3% for memory CD4, and 0.4% for memory CD8. Higher generation probabilities were observed for clonotypes shared by all four sorted-subset donors than for non-shared clonotypes. Only blood was sampled, and tissue TCR repertoires likely differ from those in blood. The small number of donors limited the genetic and exposure-history diversity represented.

The donors were healthy, HIV-negative adults who had no recently reported acute infections or vaccinations. Every donor was a Caucasian adult residing in Nashville, Tennessee, USA. CD4+ T cells were enriched through magnetic negative selection, after which naive cells were positively selected on CD45RA and the remaining negative fraction served as the memory subset. Blood was collected by leukapheresis, and PBMCs were isolated by Ficoll-Histopaque density gradient centrifugation and then cryopreserved in liquid nitrogen vapor phase. Purity and quantity of every magnetically sorted T cell population were checked by analytical flow cytometry. Each sorted fraction had its genomic DNA isolated and then quantified by UV absorbance on a Nanodrop 2000c. TCR CDR3 regions were amplified from genomic DNA by multiplex PCR using the deep immunoSEQ assay. Extracted genomic DNA from each cell subset was distributed evenly across all wells of several immunoSEQ 96-well plates, and each plate was treated as a replicate. For sorted subsets, each replicate PCR was loaded with roughly 0.2 ug genomic DNA, equivalent to 30,000 or so T cell genomes. Purified libraries were measured with a Qubit 3.0 fluorometer, size-checked on a Bioanalyzer 2100, and measured again with the KAPA Library Quantification kit. Each immunoSEQ 96-well plate was sequenced on its own single-read 150-cycle Illumina NextSeq 550 flow cell. As for how the authors treated the data: Because the immunoSEQ output included only junctional sequences and no quality scores, the filtering could not be the same as the filtering used for full-length reads. To assign V/J genes and CDR3, sequences were annotated using PyIR, a Python wrapper for IgBLAST v1.9, with IMGT germline references. Reads were filtered out if the reads had weak V/J assignments (E-value above 1e-6), no CDR3, stop codons, out-of-frame junctions, or ambiguous translated residues. V3J clonotypes were defined as sequences sharing an identical inferred V gene, J gene, and CDR3 amino acid sequence. Percentage overlap between repertoires was calculated by dividing the number of shared unique clonotypes by the size of the smaller repertoire. Three approaches were used to assess repertoire richness: RTK rarefaction, the Chao1 estimator, and Recon v2.1 estimates of unobserved clonotypes. For all TCRbeta clonotypes obtained by the gDNA method from a few donors, generation probabilities were computed with OLGA. Not all clones reach the TCRdb copy of this immuneACCESS table, which keeps in-frame sequences only. Checked studies attribute under half of the gap to unresolved V genes and leave the rest unexplained. The V and J calls and the clone size are those of that table, but D and trimming were determined from the DNA. This sample has over a million clones in its table, and approximately 80% of those were observed once. The ten top clones hold around 0.61% of the sample.

Via the germline V gene (reference sequence), CDR1 is LNHNV and CDR2 YYDKDF. From the cysteine through the phenylalanine, the CDR3 covers 16 amino acids. Only CDR3 DNA remains: 48 bases, in frame from the first base. Unmatched junction bases come to 9, with V trimmed by 3 bases and J by 3 bases. With respect to this clone: Its cognate antigen has yet to be identified. No much larger clone is present one base from it, and per-base qualities are unavailable.

The clonotype was recovered from a man younger than 35 in good health. Some clones in this sample may be carry-over from other donors' samples. The material sequenced was memory CD4+ T cells from PBMCs. In light of the paper, this sample's cell subset or site label describes: CD45RA-negative fraction. The V and J segments used are TRBV15 and TRBJ2-3, and 7 junction bases match TRBD2. The bases read TGTGCCACCAGCAGTCCCTTGGCGGGAGTAACAGATACGCAGTATTTT. This is translated as CATSSPLAGVTDTQYF.